In this sample, the clone carrying this T cell receptor beta chain turned up many times. Its specificity is not known. The record originates from a study of T cells in Graves' hyperthyroidism and ophthalmopathy. Findings of the study overall: Most clonotypes expanded in thyroid above 0.001 were likewise present in blood.

This CDR3 region has 13 residues. V shed 6 bases and J shed 8 bases, with 16 bases lying between them. TCR beta CDR3 region amplification was performed from RNA transcripts. The HTBI primer set drove a first-round RT-PCR of the TCR CDR3. From the multiplex PCR reads, TCRdb called clonotypes with MiXCR, one entry per CDR3 protein. In the table there are fewer than 650,000 distinct CDR3 sequences, approximately 15% of which are singletons. The source material was blood. The chain recombines TRBV12-3 or TRBV12-4 with TRBJ1-2, with TRBD1 as a possible D gene (5 bases). The TCR was taken from a young woman with Graves' hyperthyroidism that later progressed to Graves' ophthalmopathy. The CDR3 nucleotides read TGTGCCAGCAGCCCCGGGTGGGGGTTGGGCTACACCTTC. Its translation: CASSPGWGLGYTF.